Each of the 8 T cell receptor beta chains below was sequenced from the same sample in a study of control samples from healthy donors and cancer patients. Repertoires were generated with immunoSEQ multiplex PCR, while TCRdb's copy carries only in-frame clones and drops some. The sample shows 170,000 or so clones, approximately 92% of them seen only once. What was sequenced was blood. Source of these receptors: a man aged 30 to 39 in good health.

The V call is TRBV18, the J call TRBJ1-1, with no clear D. Germline V gene lookup returns CDR1 KGHSH and CDR2 LQKENI. The CDR3 length is 13 residues. The V end was cut by 5 bases, the J end by 1 base, with 8 bases between. This chain's CDR3 is CASSTTGNTEAFF. In DNA form, the CDR3 reads TGTGCCAGCTCAACGACGGGGAACACTGAAGCTTTCTTT. The variable domain in full, completed from reference TRBV18 and TRBJ1-1, reads NAGVMQNPRHLVRRRGQEARLRCSPMKGHSHVYWYRQLPEEGLKFMVYLQKENIIDESGMPKERFSAEFPKEGPSILRIQQVVRGDSAAYFCASSTTGNTEAFFGQGTRLTVV.

The chain recombines TRBV11-3 with TRBJ2-1, with a possible D match to TRBD1 (6 bases). The germline CDR1 and CDR2 sequences are SGHNT and YENEEA. CDR3 size: 17 residues. Trimming removed 0 bases from V and 1 base from J, with 13 bases in between. The CDR3 region is CASSLDLSQGSYNEQFF. The CDR3 nucleotides are TGTGCCAGCAGCTTAGATCTGAGTCAGGGGTCCTACAATGAGCAGTTCTTC.

V usage is TRBV9 and J usage is TRBJ2-3; D unclear. The CDR3 runs to 14 residues. In germline, CDR1 is SGDLS, CDR2 YYNGEE. V was shortened by 5 bases and J by 1 base, with 11 bases between the two germline ends. CDR3 protein: CASSGERGTDTQYF. CDR3 coding DNA: TGTGCCAGCAGTGGAGAACGGGGCACAGATACGCAGTATTTT.

The V and J genes are TRBV2 and TRBJ1-6, with D uncertain. The CDR3 extends over 13 amino acids. Trimming stripped 6 bases from V and 6 bases from J, with 9 bases between. The germline V gene encodes CDR1 SNHLY and CDR2 FYNNEI. The CDR3 DNA reads TGTGCCAGCAGGGAGTTGATTAATTCACCCCTCCACTTT. Translated: CASRELINSPLHF. Full variable domain (rest looked up from reference TRBV2 and TRBJ1-6): EPEVTQTPSHQVTQMGQEVILRCVPISNHLYFYWYRQILGQKVEFLVSFYNNEISEKSEIFDDQFSVERPDGSNFTLKIRSTKLEDSAMYFCASRELINSPLHFGNGTRLTVT.

The chain is built from TRBV9 and TRBJ1-6, with D possibly TRBD1 on 5 matching bases. Germline CDR1 and CDR2: SGDLS and YYNGEE. With 5 bases removed from V and 9 bases from J, the gap between germline ends came to 18 bases. The CDR3 is 15 amino acids. The CDR3 here is CASSLAGGIGSPLHF. CDR3 DNA: TGTGCCAGCAGTTTGGCGGGGGGGATAGGTTCACCCCTCCACTTT.

The rearrangement links TRBV11-3 to TRBJ2-5; D is possibly TRBD1 (6 bases). This CDR3 has 13 amino acids. Germline-derived CDR1 and CDR2 are SGHNT and YENEEA. Deletions cut 4 bases from V and 5 bases from J, with 11 bases between. The CDR3 region is CASSSGQSETQYF. CDR3 DNA: TGTGCCAGCAGCTCCGGACAGTCGGAGACCCAGTACTTC.

V usage is TRBV7-2 and J usage is TRBJ2-7; D gene uncertain. CDR1 SGHTA and CDR2 FQGNSA come from the germline V gene. V was cut by 5 bases and J by 3 bases, with 8 bases left in between. The CDR3 is 12 residues long. CDR3 sequence reads: CASSPVLYEQYF. CDR3 DNA sequence: TGTGCCAGCAGCCCTGTTCTCTACGAGCAGTACTTC.

The chain uses TRBV10-1 and TRBJ2-2; tentative D call: TRBD2 (7 bases). There are 15 residues in the CDR3. Trimming left V 2 bases short and J 3 bases short, with 10 bases between. Germline CDR1 and CDR2: WNHNN and SYGVQD (reference sequence). As DNA, the CDR3 is TGCGCCAGCAGTGAGGGGAGGGGGGACACCGGGGAGCTGTTTTTT. It is translated as CASSEGRGDTGELFF.